Below are 3 T cell receptor beta chains sequenced from a single sample in a study of ipilimumab plus nivolumab after autologous stem cell transplantation. The assay was immunoSEQ multiplex PCR, and TCRdb's table has in-frame clones only and misses some. The repertoire holds fewer than 95,000 clones, with 65% to 85% as singletons. Sequences were derived from PBMCs, sampled in a trial of ipilimumab plus nivolumab as post-transplant consolidation. The receptors come from a male donor with diffuse large B-cell lymphoma.

V is TRBV5-1 and J is TRBJ2-7; TRBD1 matches at 8 bases. Per germline, CDR1 SGHRS and CDR2 YFSETQ. CDR3 size: 15 residues. V lost 0 bases, J lost 7 bases, and 9 bases stayed unmatched. In DNA form, the CDR3 reads TGCGCCAGCAGCTTGGGCGCGCAGGGGGCGAGAGAGCAGTACTTC. Protein: CASSLGAQGAREQYF.

The chain is built from TRBV4-2 and TRBJ1-2, with a possible D match to TRBD1 (5 bases). Trimming stripped 0 bases from V and 4 bases from J, with 18 bases between. CDR1 and CDR2 (germline): LGHNA, YNFKEQ. The CDR3 is made up of 17 amino acids. CDR3 DNA: TGTGCCAGCAGCCAAGATTGGGTTGGGGGGGTGGTCTATGGCTACACCTTC. Encoded protein: CASSQDWVGGVVYGYTF.

The V gene is TRBV5-4, the J gene TRBJ2-3; 8 bases match TRBD2. The CDR3 contains 18 residues. The J segment lost 1 base and the V segment lost 0 bases, leaving 10 bases of the junction unmatched. CDR1 SGHNT and CDR2 YYREEE come from the germline V gene (reference sequence). This CDR3 is CASSLGWGGAGGTDTQYF. Written as DNA, the CDR3 is TGTGCCAGCAGCTTGGGTTGGGGCGGAGCGGGGGGCACAGATACGCAGTATTTT.